Reported below is one T cell receptor (beta chain). Sequencing of TCR beta was undertaken in CD8+ and CD4+ T cells derived from blood. Isolation of CD8+ and CD4+ T cells was performed negatively, whereas enrichment of TEMRA cells was done by FACS. The data are from a study of CD8 T cells in Susac syndrome. Per the germline V gene, CDR1 is MDHEN and CDR2 is SYDVKM. After removal of 5 bases from V and 8 bases from J, the junction contained 10 bases not matched to a gene. The CDR3 loop spans 14 amino acids. Reverse transcription used roughly 0.45 to 1 ug RNA and random hexamers. It was immunoSEQ multiplex PCR that amplified TCR beta CDR3 across 54 Vbeta and 13 Jbeta. TCRdb passed the immunoSEQ multiplex PCR reads through MiXCR, listing each CDR3 protein once. The sample lists 100,000 to 150,000 distinct CDR3 sequences; approximately 95% were seen once.

The sequence came from a human donor with multiple sclerosis. Sequenced: CD8+ T cells from PBMCs. This chain uses TRBV28 with TRBJ1-2; 8 positions match TRBD1. CDR3: CASSALRTGPGYTF. The CDR3 bases are TGTGCCAGCAGTGCTCTCCGGACAGGGCCGGGCTACACCTTC.